The entry below gives a single TCR beta chain sequence along with its context. These data are taken from a study of blood T cell repertoires in COVID-19. Repertoires were generated with immunoSEQ multiplex PCR, while TCRdb's copy carries only in-frame clones and drops some. This sample carries about 64,000 clones, more than 70% of them seen once, and the ten largest clones take around 9.1%. The length of the CDR3 is 15 residues. Trimming at V came to 2 bases and at J to 3 bases, leaving 5 bases not matched to a gene. Germline CDR1 LGHNA, CDR2 YNFKEQ. The chain carries TRBV4-2 and TRBJ2-5; 8 bases align to TRBD2. The TCR sequence derives from a woman aged 35 to 49 who had recovered from COVID-19. The sequencing input was PBMCs or T cells enriched from blood (not recorded which). Here the CDR3 reads CASSQSVGGEETQYF. CDR3 coding DNA: TGTGCCAGCAGCCAATCGGTCGGGGGGGAAGAGACCCAGTACTTC.